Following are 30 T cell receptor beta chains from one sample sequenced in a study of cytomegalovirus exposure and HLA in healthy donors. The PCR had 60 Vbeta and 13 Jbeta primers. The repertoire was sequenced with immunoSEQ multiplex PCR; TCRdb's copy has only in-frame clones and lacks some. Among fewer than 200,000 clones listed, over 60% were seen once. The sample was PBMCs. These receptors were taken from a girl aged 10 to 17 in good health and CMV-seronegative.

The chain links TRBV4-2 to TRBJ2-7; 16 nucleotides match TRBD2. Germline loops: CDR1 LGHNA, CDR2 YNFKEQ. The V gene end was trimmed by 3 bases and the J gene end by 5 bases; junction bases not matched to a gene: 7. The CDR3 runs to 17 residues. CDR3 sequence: CASSQGLAGGPAHEQYF. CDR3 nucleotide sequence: TGTGCCAGCAGCCAGGGACTAGCGGGGGGGCCGGCCCACGAGCAGTACTTC.

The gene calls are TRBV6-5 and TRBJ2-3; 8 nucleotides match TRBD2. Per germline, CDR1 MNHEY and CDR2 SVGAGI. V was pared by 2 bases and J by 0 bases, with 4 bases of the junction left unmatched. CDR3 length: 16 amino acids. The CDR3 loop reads CASSYVAGPSTDTQYF. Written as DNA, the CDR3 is TGTGCCAGCAGTTACGTAGCGGGGCCCAGCACAGATACGCAGTATTTT.

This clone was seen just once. CDR3 in amino acids: CASSNERGGQTLEQYF. In DNA, the CDR3 is TGTGCCAGTAGTAACGAACGTGGTGGACAGACCCTCGAGCAGTACTTC. V and J are TRBV19 and TRBJ2-7, with D maybe TRBD1 (6 bases). The V end was cut by 4 bases, the J end by 6 bases, with 22 bases between. This CDR3 is built from 16 residues. The germline V gene encodes CDR1 LNHDA and CDR2 SQIVND (reference sequence).

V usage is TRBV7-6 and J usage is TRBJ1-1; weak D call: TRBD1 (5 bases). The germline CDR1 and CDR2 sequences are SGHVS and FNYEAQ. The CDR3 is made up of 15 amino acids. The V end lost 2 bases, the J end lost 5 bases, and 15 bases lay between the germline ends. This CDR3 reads CASSLKDSGGTEAFF. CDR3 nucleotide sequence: TGTGCCAGCAGCTTAAAAGATTCGGGGGGGACTGAAGCTTTCTTT.

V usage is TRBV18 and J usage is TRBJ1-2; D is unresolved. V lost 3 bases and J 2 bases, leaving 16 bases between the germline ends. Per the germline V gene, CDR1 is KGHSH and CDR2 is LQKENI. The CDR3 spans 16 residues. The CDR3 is CASSPLLPGSNYGYTF. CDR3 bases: TGTGCCAGCTCACCTCTCCTGCCAGGTTCCAACTATGGCTACACCTTC.

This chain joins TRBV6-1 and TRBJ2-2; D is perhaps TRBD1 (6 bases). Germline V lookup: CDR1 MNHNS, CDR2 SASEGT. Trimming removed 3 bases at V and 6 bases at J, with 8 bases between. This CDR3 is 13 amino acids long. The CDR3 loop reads CASSDYRAGELFF. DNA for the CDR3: TGTGCCAGCAGTGACTACAGGGCCGGGGAGCTGTTTTTT.

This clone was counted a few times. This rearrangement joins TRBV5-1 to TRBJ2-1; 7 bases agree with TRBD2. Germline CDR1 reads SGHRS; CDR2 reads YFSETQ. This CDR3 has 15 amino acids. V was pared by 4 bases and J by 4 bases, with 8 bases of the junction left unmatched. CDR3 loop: CASSQTSPTYNEQFF. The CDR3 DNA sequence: TGCGCCAGCAGCCAGACTAGCCCGACTTACAATGAGCAGTTCTTC.

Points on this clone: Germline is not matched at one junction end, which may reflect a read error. The CDR3 loop reads CASSLESATGANVLTF. The CDR3 nucleotides are TGTGCTAGCAGCTTAGAATCAGCGACTGGGGCCAACGTCCTGACTTTC. The chain recombines TRBV7-7 with TRBJ2-6; no reliable D call. The CDR3 is 16 residues long. CDR1 is SSHAT, CDR2 FNYEAQ, per germline (reference sequence).

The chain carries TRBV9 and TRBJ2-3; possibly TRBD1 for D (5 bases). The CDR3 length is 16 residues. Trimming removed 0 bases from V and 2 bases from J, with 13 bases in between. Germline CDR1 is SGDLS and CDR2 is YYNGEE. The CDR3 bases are TGTGCCAGCAGCGTAGAAGGGGTTAGACCCACAGATACGCAGTATTTT. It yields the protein CASSVEGVRPTDTQYF.

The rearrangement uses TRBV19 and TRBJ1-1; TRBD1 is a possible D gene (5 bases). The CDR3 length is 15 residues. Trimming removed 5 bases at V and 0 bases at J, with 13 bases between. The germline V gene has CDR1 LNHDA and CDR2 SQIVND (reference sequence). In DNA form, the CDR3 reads TGTGCCAGTAGTCGCGGAGCAGGGATGAACACTGAAGCTTTCTTT. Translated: CASSRGAGMNTEAFF. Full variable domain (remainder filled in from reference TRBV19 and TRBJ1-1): DGGITQSPKYLFRKEGQNVTLSCEQNLNHDAMYWYRQDPGQGLRLIYYSQIVNDFQKGDIAEGYSVSREKKESFPLTVTSAQKNPTAFYLCASSRGAGMNTEAFFGQGTRLTVV.

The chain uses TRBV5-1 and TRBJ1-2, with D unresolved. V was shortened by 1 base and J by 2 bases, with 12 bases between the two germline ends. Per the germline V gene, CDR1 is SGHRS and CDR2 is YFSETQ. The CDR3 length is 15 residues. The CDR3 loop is CASSLMGELNYGYTF. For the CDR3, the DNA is TGCGCCAGCAGCTTGATGGGAGAACTCAACTATGGCTACACCTTC.

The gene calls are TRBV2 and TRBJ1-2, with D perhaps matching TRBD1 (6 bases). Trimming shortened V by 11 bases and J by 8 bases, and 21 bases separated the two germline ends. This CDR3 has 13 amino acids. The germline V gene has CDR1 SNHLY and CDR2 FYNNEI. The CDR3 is CAGGRYEVEGYTF. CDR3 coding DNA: TGTGCCGGGGGCAGGTACGAGGTGGAGGGCTACACCTTC.

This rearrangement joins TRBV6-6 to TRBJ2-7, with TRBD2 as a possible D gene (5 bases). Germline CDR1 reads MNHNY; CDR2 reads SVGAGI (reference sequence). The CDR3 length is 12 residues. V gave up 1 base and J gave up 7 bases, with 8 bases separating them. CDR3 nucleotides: TGTGCCAGCAGTTACTATCGGGGAGAGCAGTACTTC. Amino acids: CASSYYRGEQYF.

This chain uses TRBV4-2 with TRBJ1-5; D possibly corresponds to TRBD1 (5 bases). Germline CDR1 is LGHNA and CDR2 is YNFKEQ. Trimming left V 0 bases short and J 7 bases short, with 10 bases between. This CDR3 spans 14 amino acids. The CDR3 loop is CASSQEGRGQPQHF. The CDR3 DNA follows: TGTGCCAGCAGCCAAGAAGGGAGGGGCCAGCCCCAGCATTTT.

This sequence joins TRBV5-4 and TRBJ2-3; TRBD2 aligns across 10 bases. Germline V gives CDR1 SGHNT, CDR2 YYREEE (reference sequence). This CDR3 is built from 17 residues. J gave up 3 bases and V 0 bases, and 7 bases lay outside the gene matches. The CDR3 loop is CASSLGPSGGETDTQYF. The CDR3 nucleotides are TGTGCCAGCAGCTTGGGTCCTAGCGGGGGAGAAACAGATACGCAGTATTTT.

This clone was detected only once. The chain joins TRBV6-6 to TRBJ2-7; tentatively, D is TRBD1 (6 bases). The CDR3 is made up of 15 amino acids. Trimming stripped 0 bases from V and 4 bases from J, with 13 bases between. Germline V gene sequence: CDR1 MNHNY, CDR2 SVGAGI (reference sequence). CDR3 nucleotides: TGTGCCAGCAGTTACTCGATAAGGACAGATTACGAGCAGTACTTC. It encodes CASSYSIRTDYEQYF.

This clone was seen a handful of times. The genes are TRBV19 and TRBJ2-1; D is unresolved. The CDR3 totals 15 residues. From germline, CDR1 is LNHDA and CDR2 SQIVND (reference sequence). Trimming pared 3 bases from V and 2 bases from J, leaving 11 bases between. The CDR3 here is CASSMQASTYNEQFF. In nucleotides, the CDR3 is TGTGCCAGTAGTATGCAGGCTTCGACCTACAATGAGCAGTTCTTC.

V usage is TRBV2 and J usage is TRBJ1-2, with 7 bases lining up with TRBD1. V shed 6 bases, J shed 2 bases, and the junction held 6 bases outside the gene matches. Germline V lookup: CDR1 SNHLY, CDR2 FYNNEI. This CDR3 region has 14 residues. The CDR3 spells CASRGTVINYGYTF. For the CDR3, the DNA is TGTGCCAGCAGAGGGACAGTAATAAACTATGGCTACACCTTC.

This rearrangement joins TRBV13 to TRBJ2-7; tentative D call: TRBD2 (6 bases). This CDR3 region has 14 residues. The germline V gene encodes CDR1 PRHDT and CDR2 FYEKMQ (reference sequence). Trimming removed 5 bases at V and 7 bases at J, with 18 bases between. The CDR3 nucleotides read TGTGCCAGCAGCACTCCGGGACTCCCCCTGGAGCAGTACTTC. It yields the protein CASSTPGLPLEQYF.

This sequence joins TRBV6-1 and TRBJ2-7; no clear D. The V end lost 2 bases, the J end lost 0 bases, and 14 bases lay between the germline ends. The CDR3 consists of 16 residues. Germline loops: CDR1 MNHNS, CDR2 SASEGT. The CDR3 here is CASSEYELLVSYEQYF. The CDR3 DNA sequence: TGTGCCAGCAGTGAATACGAACTCCTCGTCTCCTACGAGCAGTACTTC.

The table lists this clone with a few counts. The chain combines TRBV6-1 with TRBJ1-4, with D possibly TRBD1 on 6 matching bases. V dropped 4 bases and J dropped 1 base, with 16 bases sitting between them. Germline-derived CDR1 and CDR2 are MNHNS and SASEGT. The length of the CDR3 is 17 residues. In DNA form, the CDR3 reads TGTGCCAGCAGTGGGATCTCAGGGGTTGGAACTAATGAAAAACTGTTTTTT. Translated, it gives CASSGISGVGTNEKLFF.

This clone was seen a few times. CDR3 sequence reads: CASRIPTGGRNSPLHF. The CDR3, as DNA: TGTGCCAGCAGAATCCCGACAGGGGGCCGTAATTCACCCCTCCACTTT. The chain links TRBV27 to TRBJ1-6; 10 bases agree with TRBD1. V lost 6 bases to trimming and J lost 6 bases; unmatched junction nucleotides: 8. Germline lookup yields CDR1 MNHEY and CDR2 SMNVEV (reference sequence). This CDR3 comprises 16 residues.

CDR3 region: CASSFTGYEQYF. Here the CDR3 DNA reads TGTGCCAGCAGTTTTACGGGCTACGAGCAGTACTTC. The rearrangement joins TRBV13 to TRBJ2-7; D is undetermined. CDR3 length: 12 amino acids. Per the germline V gene, CDR1 is PRHDT and CDR2 is FYEKMQ (reference sequence). Deletions cut 6 bases from V and 3 bases from J, with 9 bases between.

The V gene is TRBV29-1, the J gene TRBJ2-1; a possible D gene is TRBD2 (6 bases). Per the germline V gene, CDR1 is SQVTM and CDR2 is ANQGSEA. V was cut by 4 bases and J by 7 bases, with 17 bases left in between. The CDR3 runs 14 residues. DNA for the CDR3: TGCAGCGTTGCCGCTCGGTTGCGGGGTAATGAGCAGTTCTTC. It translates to CSVAARLRGNEQFF.

In DNA form, the CDR3 reads TGTGCCAGTAGTATAGGTGTCAGTCCAGATACGCAGTATTTT. This encodes CASSIGVSPDTQYF. The chain couples TRBV19 to TRBJ2-3; D is uncertain. There are 14 residues in the CDR3. With 1 base removed from V and 4 bases from J, the gap between germline ends came to 9 bases. Looked up from germline, CDR1 is LNHDA and CDR2 is SQIVND (reference sequence).

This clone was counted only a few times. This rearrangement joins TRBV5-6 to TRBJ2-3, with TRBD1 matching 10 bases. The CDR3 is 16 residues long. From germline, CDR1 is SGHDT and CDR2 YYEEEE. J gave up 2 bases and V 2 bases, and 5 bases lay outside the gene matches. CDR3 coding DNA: TGTGCCAGCAGCTTAGCGGGACAGGGGACCACAGATACGCAGTATTTT. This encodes CASSLAGQGTTDTQYF.

In DNA form, the CDR3 reads TGTGCCAGCAGTGAAGGACAGATCCTCGGGCAGCCCCAGCATTTT. Translation: CASSEGQILGQPQHF. The chain is built from TRBV2 and TRBJ1-5; D may be TRBD1 (5 bases). The CDR3 has 15 amino acids. Per the germline V gene, CDR1 is SNHLY and CDR2 is FYNNEI. The V end lost 1 base, the J end lost 7 bases, and 14 bases lay between the germline ends.

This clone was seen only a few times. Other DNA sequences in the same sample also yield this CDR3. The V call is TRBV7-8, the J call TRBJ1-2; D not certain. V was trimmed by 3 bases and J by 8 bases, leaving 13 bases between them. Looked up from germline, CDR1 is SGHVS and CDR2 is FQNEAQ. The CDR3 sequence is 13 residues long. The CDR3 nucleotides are TGTGCCAGCAGCTTTGAGCGGCTGGGCGGCTACACCTTC. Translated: CASSFERLGGYTF. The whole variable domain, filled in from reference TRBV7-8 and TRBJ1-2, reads GAGVSQSPRYKVAKRGQDVALRCDPISGHVSLFWYQQALGQGPEFLTYFQNEAQLDKSGLPSDRFFAERPEGSVSTLKIQRTQQEDSAVYLCASSFERLGGYTFGSGTRLTVV.

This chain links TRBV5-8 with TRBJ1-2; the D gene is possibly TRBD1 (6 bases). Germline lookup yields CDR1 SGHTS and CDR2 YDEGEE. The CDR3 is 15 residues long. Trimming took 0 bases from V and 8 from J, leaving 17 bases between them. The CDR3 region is CASSLVSQGLGGYTF. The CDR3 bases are TGTGCCAGCAGCTTGGTGTCACAGGGCTTAGGCGGCTACACCTTC. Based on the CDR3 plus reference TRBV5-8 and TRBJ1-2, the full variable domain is EAGVTQSPTHLIKTRGQQATLRCSPISGHTSVYWYQQALGLGLQFLLWYDEGEERNRGNFPPRFSGRQFPNYSSELNVNALELEDSALYLCASSLVSQGLGGYTFGSGTRLTVV.

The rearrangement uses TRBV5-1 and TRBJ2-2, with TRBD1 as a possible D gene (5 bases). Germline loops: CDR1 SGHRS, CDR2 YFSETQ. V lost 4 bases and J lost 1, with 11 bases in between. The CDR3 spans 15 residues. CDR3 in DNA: TGCGCCAGCAGCCTTATTGGACAGAACACCGGGGAGCTGTTTTTT. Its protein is CASSLIGQNTGELFF.